This TCR beta chain was recovered during a study of blood T cell repertoires in COVID-19. Study at large: Collection of acute and convalescent COVID-19 samples took place in the United States, Italy and Spain.

Trimming shortened V by 2 bases and J by 7 bases, and 12 bases separated the two germline ends. The CDR3 length is 14 residues. Germline CDR1 reads KGHSH; CDR2 reads LQKENI. The assay was immunoSEQ multiplex PCR, and TCRdb's table has in-frame clones only and misses some. Of 95,000 to 100,000 clones listed, around 90% are singletons. Seattle researchers signed up patients amid active infection and tracked them longitudinally. This TCR came from a human donor with COVID-19, enrolled during active disease. The donor label of this sample is uncertain. The chain uses TRBV18 and TRBJ2-4, with D perhaps TRBD1 (5 bases). Input material: peripheral blood. CDR3: CASSPRGSGNIQYF. CDR3 nucleotides: TGTGCCAGCTCACCAAGGGGTTCTGGGAACATTCAGTACTTC.